The clone carrying this TCR beta chain was detected once. One end of the junction does not line up with germline, which may come from a read error. This sample was included in a study of blood T cell repertoires in COVID-19. About the research overall: From the United States, Italy and Spain came samples of acute and convalescent COVID-19. Sources were T cells, B-cell-depleted T cells, or PBMCs; the material itself was cDNA or gDNA.

In the source study's methods: Estimation of nucleated cell counts was performed using reference gene primer amplification. TCRdb's copy holds only in-frame clones and misses some; the assay was immunoSEQ multiplex PCR. V and J calls and clone size are those listed in that table; D and trimming were worked out from the DNA. The sample carries approximately 300,000 clones, approximately 90% recorded once. In germline, CDR1 is SGHVS, CDR2 FNYEAQ. The CDR3 runs to 16 residues. This sequence originates from a woman in her 40s with acute or convalescent COVID-19. This sequence joins TRBV7-6 and TRBJ2-3; the D gene is possibly TRBD1 (6 bases). The sequenced material came from peripheral blood. The CDR3 DNA follows: TGTGCCAGCGGACCTCGGGGAAGGGGGAGCATAGATACGCAGTATTTT. Residues: CASGPRGRGSIDTQYF.